These 26 T cell receptor beta chains share one sample of origin, sequenced in a study of T cell responses to AZD1222 COVID-19 vaccine. Only in-frame clones appear in the TCRdb table, and some are missing; sequencing was by immunoSEQ multiplex PCR. The sample has about 120,000 clones, approximately 92% seen once. This specimen consisted of peripheral blood, obtained on day 0 of AZD1222 vaccination. The receptors come from an adult in good health.

The rearrangement uses TRBV19 and TRBJ2-7; no firm D call. This CDR3 spans 13 amino acids. The V gene lost 7 bases and the J gene lost 3 bases, with 13 bases spanning the gap. Germline V gene lookup returns CDR1 LNHDA and CDR2 SQIVND (reference sequence). CDR3 region: CASTPGLGYEQYF. Here the CDR3 DNA reads TGTGCCAGTACTCCTGGGCTCGGCTACGAGCAGTACTTC.

The chain couples TRBV13 to TRBJ2-3; possibly TRBD1 or TRBD2 for D (6 bases each). Deletions cut 5 bases from V and 4 bases from J, with 13 bases between. Germline V gene lookup returns CDR1 PRHDT and CDR2 FYEKMQ (reference sequence). The length of the CDR3 is 14 residues. This CDR3 is CASSRQEGADTQYF. The DNA of the CDR3 is TGTGCCAGCAGCCGACAGGAGGGGGCAGATACGCAGTATTTT.

A single count supports this clone. The chain links TRBV7-2 to TRBJ1-5, with 7 bases matching TRBD1. Germline CDR1 SGHTA, CDR2 FQGNSA. With 5 bases clipped from V and 4 bases from J, the junction kept 5 bases outside the gene matches. CDR3 size: 14 residues. CDR3 sequence reads: CASSHTGANQPQHF. For the CDR3, the DNA is TGTGCCAGCAGCCACACAGGGGCAAATCAGCCCCAGCATTTT.

The CDR3 sequence is CASRTDPFYEQYF. CDR3 DNA: TGTGCCAGCAGAACGGACCCGTTCTACGAGCAGTACTTC. The chain combines TRBV2 with TRBJ2-7, with D unresolved. The CDR3 length is 13 residues. V lost 6 bases and J lost 3, with 12 bases in between. Germline CDR1 is SNHLY and CDR2 is FYNNEI.

Here the CDR3 reads CASSSPGQGGKDTQYF. DNA for the CDR3: TGTGCCAGCAGTTCTCCGGGACAGGGAGGGAAAGATACGCAGTATTTT. V and J are TRBV28 and TRBJ2-3; 9 nucleotides agree with TRBD1. This CDR3 comprises 16 residues. The J segment lost 5 bases and the V segment lost 4 bases, leaving 10 bases of the junction unmatched. Germline CDR1 and CDR2: MDHEN and SYDVKM.

The chain links TRBV5-4 to TRBJ2-3; 7 nucleotides align to TRBD1. V shed 2 bases and J 0 bases; nucleotides not matched to a gene: 6. CDR1 and CDR2 (germline): SGHNT, YYREEE (reference sequence). The CDR3 loop spans 16 amino acids. The CDR3 DNA is TGTGCCAGCAGCTTAAAGGGGGCGCATAGCACAGATACGCAGTATTTT. Translating gives CASSLKGAHSTDTQYF.

This clone showed up just once. The chain is built from TRBV5-6 and TRBJ2-7, with 8 bases matching TRBD1. This CDR3 spans 13 amino acids. The J segment lost 6 bases and the V segment lost 1 base, leaving 3 bases of the junction unmatched. Germline assignment: CDR1 SGHDT and CDR2 YYEEEE. The CDR3 DNA sequence: TGTGCCAGCAGCTTGACAGGGGGGCTCGAGCAGTACTTC. Protein sequence: CASSLTGGLEQYF.

This chain uses TRBV5-1 with TRBJ2-5, with 8 bases lining up with TRBD1. The CDR3 consists of 14 residues. CDR1 is SGHRS and CDR2 is YFSETQ in the germline V gene. After removal of 4 bases from V and 3 bases from J, the junction contained 5 bases not matched to a gene. DNA for the CDR3: TGCGCCAGCAGCAGTGGGACAGGAAAAGAGACCCAGTACTTC. Protein: CASSSGTGKETQYF.

The chain uses TRBV6-4 and TRBJ1-1; maybe TRBD1 (5 bases). Germline values: CDR1 MRHNA, CDR2 SNTAGT. Trimming stripped 5 bases from V and 8 bases from J, with 12 bases between. This CDR3 region has 12 residues. CDR3 region: CASSSGPGEAFF. CDR3 coding DNA: TGTGCCAGCAGTTCCGGGCCAGGGGAAGCTTTCTTT.

This rearrangement joins TRBV19 to TRBJ2-4, with 12 bases aligning to TRBD2. This CDR3 is built from 22 residues. The germline V gene encodes CDR1 LNHDA and CDR2 SQIVND (reference sequence). The V segment lost 0 bases and the J segment 7 bases; nucleotides outside the gene matches: 22. This CDR3 is CASSIEAPGTGMTSGSRNIQYF. The CDR3 nucleotides read TGTGCCAGTAGTATAGAGGCACCCGGGACAGGGATGACTAGCGGGAGTCGTAACATTCAGTACTTC.

The chain joins TRBV7-9 to TRBJ2-7; D ambiguous. With 1 base removed from V and 6 bases from J, the gap between germline ends came to 16 bases. In germline, CDR1 is SEHNR, CDR2 FQNEAQ (reference sequence). CDR3 length equals 15 residues. CDR3 sequence: CASSLGRPTSGEQYF. Here the CDR3 DNA reads TGTGCCAGCAGCTTAGGCAGGCCCACGTCCGGCGAGCAGTACTTC.

This clone turned up a few times. V and J are TRBV25-1 and TRBJ2-1; TRBD2 matches at 12 bases. Per germline, CDR1 MGHDK and CDR2 SYGVNS. Trimming cost V 1 base and J 4 bases; bases outside gene matches: 8. This CDR3 comprises 18 residues. In nucleotides, the CDR3 is TGTGCCAGCAGTGAATGGTCGGGGCTAGCGGGAGGGTACAATGAGCAGTTCTTC. Its protein is CASSEWSGLAGGYNEQFF. The full variable domain, its missing parts supplied by reference TRBV25-1 and TRBJ2-1, is EADIYQTPRYLVIGTGKKITLECSQTMGHDKMYWYQQDPGMELHLIHYSYGVNSTEKGDLSSESTVSRIRTEHFPLTLESARPSHTSQYLCASSEWSGLAGGYNEQFFGPGTRLTVL.

The chain uses TRBV5-6 and TRBJ1-4, with 9 bases matching TRBD1. CDR1 and CDR2 from the germline V gene are SGHDT and YYEEEE. Trimming at V came to 4 bases and at J to 6 bases, leaving 7 bases not matched to a gene. This CDR3 is 15 amino acids long. Written as DNA, the CDR3 is TGTGCCAGCAGCCCCCGGGACAGGGTCGATGAAAAACTGTTTTTT. Its protein product is CASSPRDRVDEKLFF.

V and J are TRBV5-1 and TRBJ2-7; D may be TRBD1 (6 bases). CDR1 SGHRS and CDR2 YFSETQ come from the germline V gene. CDR3 length equals 15 residues. V gave up 0 bases and J gave up 3 bases, with 13 bases separating them. CDR3 protein: CASSLAETGDYEQYF. The CDR3 DNA reads TGCGCCAGCAGCTTGGCCGAGACAGGCGACTACGAGCAGTACTTC.

This sequence joins TRBV3-1 (or the pseudogene TRBV3-2) and TRBJ2-7, with 8 positions matching TRBD2. The CDR3 is made up of 18 amino acids. In germline, CDR1 is LGHDT, CDR2 YNNKEL (reference sequence). Losses at the gene ends were 4 bases for V and 2 bases for J; bases not matched to a gene: 16. This chain's CDR3 is CASSPGGVTGATPYEQYF. Written as DNA, the CDR3 is TGTGCCAGCAGCCCCGGGGGGGTTACGGGAGCCACGCCCTACGAGCAGTACTTC.

This rearrangement joins TRBV6-4 to TRBJ2-1; 9 bases align to TRBD2. This CDR3 spans 15 amino acids. V lost 3 bases to trimming and J lost 0 bases; unmatched junction nucleotides: 0. The V gene's germline CDR1 is MRHNA and CDR2 SNTAGT. CDR3 loop: CASSEREGSYNEQFF. CDR3 bases: TGTGCCAGCAGTGAGCGGGAGGGCTCCTACAATGAGCAGTTCTTC.

The chain links TRBV4-3 to TRBJ2-2, with TRBD2 matching over 9 bases. V gave up 11 bases and J gave up 7 bases; unmatched junction bases: 8. This CDR3 has 13 amino acids. CDR1 and CDR2 from the germline V gene are LGHNA and YSLEER. The CDR3 protein is CACSGRVGGELFF. CDR3 sequence (DNA): TGCGCCTGTAGCGGGAGAGTAGGCGGGGAGCTGTTTTTT.

The chain links TRBV4-1 to TRBJ2-5; 8 nucleotides line up with TRBD2. Trimming cost V 0 bases and J 10 bases; bases outside gene matches: 16. This CDR3 has 17 amino acids. Germline V CDR1 and CDR2: MGHRA, YSYEKL. The DNA of the CDR3 is TGCGCCAGCAGCCAAGATCGGACTAGCAGGGACGGGGTGAACCAGTACTTC. This gives the protein CASSQDRTSRDGVNQYF.

This chain connects TRBV18 to TRBJ1-1, with 7 bases that match TRBD1. V gave up 3 bases and J gave up 8 bases; unmatched junction bases: 3. Per germline, CDR1 KGHSH and CDR2 LQKENI. The CDR3 covers 12 residues. CDR3 region: CASSPSQGEAFF. The CDR3 nucleotides are TGTGCCAGCTCACCTTCACAGGGGGAAGCTTTCTTT.

CDR3 amino acids: CASSLGQGNSPLHF. CDR3 sequence (DNA): TGCGCCAGCAGCTTGGGACAGGGGAATTCACCCCTCCACTTT. V gene TRBV5-1 combines with J gene TRBJ1-6, with TRBD1 matching 8 bases. The CDR3 totals 14 residues. Unmatched junction bases numbered 0, after V lost 0 bases and J lost 7 bases. Looked up from germline, CDR1 is SGHRS and CDR2 is YFSETQ.

V usage is TRBV28 and J usage is TRBJ2-7; maybe TRBD1 (6 bases). The V end lost 3 bases, the J end lost 3 bases, and 18 bases lay between the germline ends. Per the germline V gene, CDR1 is MDHEN and CDR2 is SYDVKM. The CDR3 length is 16 residues. The CDR3 is CASSFLGARPLYEQYF. CDR3 nucleotides: TGTGCCAGCAGTTTTTTGGGGGCGCGGCCCCTCTACGAGCAGTACTTC. Variable domain in full (rest from reference TRBV28 and TRBJ2-7): DVKVTQSSRYLVKRTGEKVFLECVQDMDHENMFWYRQDPGLGLRLIYFSYDVKMKEKGDIPEGYSVSREKKERFSLILESASTNQTSMYLCASSFLGARPLYEQYFGPGTRLTVT.

The chain uses TRBV4-2 and TRBJ2-2; D unclear. This CDR3 spans 14 amino acids. CDR1 is LGHNA and CDR2 is YNFKEQ in the germline V gene. Trimming removed 0 bases at V and 6 bases at J, with 8 bases between. This chain's CDR3 is CASSQEWQPGELFF. The CDR3, as DNA: TGTGCCAGCAGCCAAGAGTGGCAGCCCGGGGAGCTGTTTTTT.

The rearrangement uses TRBV6-5 and TRBJ1-1, with no clear D. The CDR3 covers 14 residues. V dropped 4 bases and J dropped 5 bases, with 14 bases sitting between them. Germline V gene sequence: CDR1 MNHEY, CDR2 SVGAGI. The chain's CDR3 is CASSSSGRPTEAFF. DNA of the CDR3: TGTGCCAGCAGTTCATCGGGTCGGCCGACTGAAGCTTTCTTT.

V is TRBV5-4 and J is TRBJ1-2; 8 bases are shared with TRBD1. This CDR3 comprises 15 residues. Germline V CDR1 and CDR2: SGHNT, YYREEE (reference sequence). The V segment lost 0 bases and the J segment 2 bases; nucleotides outside the gene matches: 3. For the CDR3, the DNA is TGTGCCAGCAGCTTGGGGCAGGGGGCAAACTATGGCTACACCTTC. Translated: CASSLGQGANYGYTF.

This clone was seen only once. The chain recombines TRBV15 with TRBJ2-7, with TRBD2 as a possible D gene (6 bases). Germline CDR1 LNHNV, CDR2 YYDKDF (reference sequence). The CDR3 loop spans 15 amino acids. V was pared by 0 bases and J by 6 bases, with 15 bases between. The CDR3: CATSRDLGEVSEQYF. In DNA, the CDR3 is TGTGCCACCAGCAGAGATTTGGGGGAGGTTAGCGAGCAGTACTTC.

The chain carries TRBV28 and TRBJ2-1; possible D gene TRBD1, 5 bases. The CDR3 is made up of 14 amino acids. Germline V gene lookup returns CDR1 MDHEN and CDR2 SYDVKM. Deletions cut 8 bases from V and 4 bases from J, with 15 bases between. CDR3 protein: CASQRQSGYNEQFF. In nucleotides, the CDR3 is TGTGCCAGCCAGCGACAGAGTGGGTACAATGAGCAGTTCTTC.